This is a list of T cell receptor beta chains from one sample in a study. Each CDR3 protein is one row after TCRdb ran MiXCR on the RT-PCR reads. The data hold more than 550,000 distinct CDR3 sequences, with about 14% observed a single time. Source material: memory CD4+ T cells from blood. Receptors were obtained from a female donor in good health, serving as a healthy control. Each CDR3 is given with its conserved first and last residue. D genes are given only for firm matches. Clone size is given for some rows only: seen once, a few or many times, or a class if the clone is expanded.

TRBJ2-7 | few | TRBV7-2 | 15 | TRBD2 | CASSLHSGGTYEQYF | TGTGCCAGCAGCTTACACAGCGGGGGGACCTACGAGCAGTACTTC
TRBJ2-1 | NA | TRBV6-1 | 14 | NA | CASRRTSSYNEQFF | TGTGCCAGCAGGCGGACGAGCTCCTACAATGAGCAGTTCTTC
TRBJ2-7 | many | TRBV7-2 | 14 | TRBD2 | CASSLAGGPYEQYF | TGTGCCAGCAGCTTAGCGGGAGGGCCGTACGAGCAGTACTTC
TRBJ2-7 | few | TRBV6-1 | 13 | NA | CASSDSSTFQGYF | TGTGCCAGCAGTGATAGTTCCACCTTTCAGGGGTACTTC
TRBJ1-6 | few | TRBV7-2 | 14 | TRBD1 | CASSLVPGGKSLHF | TGTGCCAGCAGCTTAGTTCCAGGGGGCAAGTCCCTCCACTTT
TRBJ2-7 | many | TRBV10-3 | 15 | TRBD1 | CAISEFDRERNEQYF | TGTGCCATCAGTGAGTTCGACAGGGAACGCAACGAGCAGTACTTC
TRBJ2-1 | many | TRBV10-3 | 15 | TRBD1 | CAISARQGAKNEQFF | TGTGCCATCAGTGCCCGACAGGGGGCAAAGAATGAGCAGTTCTTC
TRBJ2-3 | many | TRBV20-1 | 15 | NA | CSARGATGLRDTQYF | TGCAGTGCTAGAGGGGCCACGGGGCTAAGAGATACGCAGTATTTT
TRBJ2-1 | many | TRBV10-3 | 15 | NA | CATTVGSPSYNEQFF | TGTGCCACAACGGTCGGCAGCCCATCCTACAATGAGCAGTTCTTC
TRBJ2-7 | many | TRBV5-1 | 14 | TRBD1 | CASSLDRGSYEQYF | TGCGCCAGCAGCTTGGACAGGGGCTCCTACGAGCAGTACTTC
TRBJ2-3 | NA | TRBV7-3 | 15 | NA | CASSPGYRSTDTQYF | TGTGCCAGCAGCCCTGGATACCGTAGCACAGATACGCAGTATTTT
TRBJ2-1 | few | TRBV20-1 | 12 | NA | CSASPGPNEQFF | TGCAGTGCTAGTCCGGGGCCCAATGAGCAGTTCTTC
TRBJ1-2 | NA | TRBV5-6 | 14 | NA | CASNPGPVGYGYTF | TGTGCCAGCAACCCGGGACCGGTGGGCTATGGCTACACCTTC
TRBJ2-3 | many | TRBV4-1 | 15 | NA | CASSQDVSGSDTQYF | TGCGCCAGCAGCCAAGATGTTAGCGGCTCGGATACGCAGTATTTT
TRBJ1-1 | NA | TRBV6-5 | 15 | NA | CASSYSGTERTEAFF | TGTGCCAGCAGTTACTCAGGGACTGAGAGAACTGAAGCTTTCTTT
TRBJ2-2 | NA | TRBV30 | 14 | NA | CACMTDGGTGELFF | TGTGCCTGCATGACCGACGGGGGAACCGGGGAGCTGTTTTTT